Listed below are T cell receptor beta chains from one sample, sequenced in a study of lymphopenia after photon versus proton radiotherapy. Profiling relied on immunoSEQ multiplex PCR, and the TCRdb table lists in-frame clones only, not all of them. Of about 160,000 clones listed, 75% to 90% are singletons. This sample comprised peripheral blood, obtained from a patient treated with photon-based radiotherapy. The receptors derive from a man aged 45-65 years with gastric cancer. The CDR3 runs from the conserved cysteine through the conserved F or W. The D gene is left open where the match is weak. Clone size appears in some rows only: once, few, many, or a class for an expanded clone.

length: 14
D: TRBD1
J: TRBJ2-7
size: .
V: TRBV7-9
DNA: TGTGCCAGCAGCCCCCCGGGACAGACCTACGAGCAGTACTTC
CDR3: CASSPPGQTYEQYF

length: 15
D: TRBD1
J: TRBJ2-1
size: .
V: TRBV4-1
DNA: TGCGCCAGCAGCCAAGTCAGGACAGGGGACAATGAGCAGTTCTTC
CDR3: CASSQVRTGDNEQFF

length: 14
D: .
J: TRBJ2-5
size: .
V: TRBV6-4
DNA: TGTGCCAGCTATACGGGCTGGGGCCAAGAGACCCAGTACTTC
CDR3: CASYTGWGQETQYF

length: 14
D: .
J: TRBJ1-2
size: .
V: TRBV5-4
DNA: TGTGCCAGCAGCTACGGACAGACTAACTATGGCTACACCTTC
CDR3: CASSYGQTNYGYTF

length: 15
D: TRBD1
J: TRBJ1-2
size: .
V: TRBV19
DNA: TGTGCCAGTAAGACGGACAGGAGTAGAAACTATGGCTACACCTTC
CDR3: CASKTDRSRNYGYTF

length: 13
D: .
J: TRBJ1-4
size: few
V: TRBV5-5
DNA: TGTGCCAGCAGCCTAGCAACTAATGAAAAACTGTTTTTT
CDR3: CASSLATNEKLFF

length: 16
D: .
J: TRBJ2-7
size: .
V: TRBV9
DNA: TGTGCCAGCAGCGTAGGTGGGGTGGCAGCTACCTACGAGCAGTACTTC
CDR3: CASSVGGVAATYEQYF

length: 17
D: .
J: TRBJ1-1
size: .
V: TRBV7-9
DNA: TGTGCCAGCAGCTTAGTGGGGCTAGGGGCTCTAAACACTGAAGCTTTCTTT
CDR3: CASSLVGLGALNTEAFF

length: 13
D: .
J: TRBJ2-4
size: .
V: TRBV18
DNA: TGTGCCAGCTCGGCGGACAGTAAAAACATTCAGTACTTC
CDR3: CASSADSKNIQYF

length: 14
D: TRBD1
J: TRBJ1-5
size: .
V: TRBV27
DNA: TGTGCCAGCAGTTTTAGGGGGCCCAATCAGCCCCAGCATTTT
CDR3: CASSFRGPNQPQHF

length: 13
D: TRBD2
J: TRBJ2-2
size: .
V: TRBV29-1
DNA: TGCAGCGTGGGACTAGCGCACACCGGGGAGCTGTTTTTT
CDR3: CSVGLAHTGELFF

length: 15
D: .
J: TRBJ1-1
size: .
V: TRBV18
DNA: TGTGCCAGCTCAAAGGATCCAGGGGCAAACACTGAAGCTTTCTTT
CDR3: CASSKDPGANTEAFF

length: 14
D: TRBD2
J: TRBJ2-1
size: .
V: TRBV15
DNA: TGTGCCACCAGCATAGCGGGAGTAGCCAATGAGCAGTTCTTC
CDR3: CATSIAGVANEQFF

length: 19
D: TRBD2
J: TRBJ2-5
size: .
V: TRBV9
DNA: TGTGCCAGCAGCGTAAGTGATCCTAGCGGGAGTTTCCTCAGGGAGACCCAGTACTTC
CDR3: CASSVSDPSGSFLRETQYF

length: 13
D: TRBD1
J: TRBJ2-7
size: .
V: TRBV6-6
DNA: TGTGCCAGCAGTATAGGGGGCGGCTACGAGCAGTACTTC
CDR3: CASSIGGGYEQYF